Following are 27 T cell receptor beta chains from one sample sequenced in a study of blood T cell repertoires in COVID-19. Assay used: immunoSEQ multiplex PCR; TCRdb lists only in-frame clones, some missing. The sample lists about 75,000 clones, under 90% occurring once. Sequenced material: peripheral blood. The origin of the receptors is a human donor in a cohort sampled during active COVID-19.

The chain uses TRBV9 and TRBJ2-1; perhaps TRBD2 as D (6 bases). The germline V and J ends were trimmed by 3 bases and 5 bases, with 12 bases remaining between them. Per the germline V gene, CDR1 is SGDLS and CDR2 is YYNGEE. The CDR3 consists of 14 residues. DNA of the CDR3: TGTGCCAGCAGCGAAAGCGGGCTAGACAATGAGCAGTTCTTC. Translation: CASSESGLDNEQFF. The variable domain in full, completed from reference TRBV9 and TRBJ2-1, reads DSGVTQTPKHLITATGQRVTLRCSPRSGDLSVYWYQQSLDQGLQFLIQYYNGEERAKGNILERFSAQQFPDLHSELNLSSLELGDSALYFCASSESGLDNEQFFGPGTRLTVL.

V gene TRBV3-1 (or the pseudogene TRBV3-2) combines with J gene TRBJ2-3; 9 positions match TRBD2. After removal of 10 bases from V and 6 bases from J, the junction contained 11 bases not matched to a gene. CDR3 size: 14 residues. CDR1 LGHDT and CDR2 YNNKEL come from the germline V gene (reference sequence). The CDR3 sequence is CATKQLAGGDTQYF. The CDR3 DNA reads as TGTGCCACCAAGCAACTAGCGGGCGGGGATACGCAGTATTTT.

The chain is built from TRBV5-4 and TRBJ2-7; 7 bases are shared with TRBD2. Germline loops: CDR1 SGHNT, CDR2 YYREEE (reference sequence). The CDR3 has 14 amino acids. J was trimmed by 5 bases and V by 3 bases; bases with no gene match: 8. CDR3 in amino acids: CASSSFWSGDEQYF. For the CDR3, the DNA is TGTGCCAGCAGCTCCTTTTGGAGCGGGGACGAGCAGTACTTC.

The rearrangement links TRBV5-6 to TRBJ1-2; D possibly corresponds to TRBD1 (6 bases). Trimming removed 0 bases from V and 4 bases from J, with 13 bases in between. Germline lookup yields CDR1 SGHDT and CDR2 YYEEEE. The CDR3 is made up of 15 amino acids. This CDR3 reads CASSLGSGVSYGYTF. The CDR3 DNA follows: TGTGCCAGCAGCTTGGGGTCAGGGGTCAGCTATGGCTACACCTTC. Using reference TRBV5-6 and TRBJ1-2 for the parts outside the CDR3, the full variable domain is DAGVTQSPTHLIKTRGQQVTLRCSPKSGHDTVSWYQQALGQGPQFIFQYYEEEERQRGNFPDRFSGHQFPNYSSELNVNALLLGDSALYLCASSLGSGVSYGYTFGSGTRLTVV.

The chain carries TRBV5-8 and TRBJ1-5, with 10 positions matching TRBD1. Germline V gives CDR1 SGHTS, CDR2 YDEGEE. The CDR3 runs 16 residues. Unmatched junction bases numbered 5, after V lost 4 bases and J lost 1 base. As DNA, the CDR3 is TGTGCCAGCAGCCTACTGGGACAGGGGAGCAATCAGCCCCAGCATTTT. It codes for CASSLLGQGSNQPQHF.

The rearrangement links TRBV9 to TRBJ2-3, with TRBD2 identical over 9 bases. V was clipped by 0 bases and J by 6 bases; unmatched bases: 8. This CDR3 has 16 amino acids. Germline V CDR1 and CDR2: SGDLS, YYNGEE. The CDR3: CASSVGGGRARDTQYF. In DNA form, the CDR3 reads TGTGCCAGCAGCGTAGGTGGCGGGAGGGCAAGGGATACGCAGTATTTT.

V and J are TRBV2 and TRBJ1-1; TRBD1 aligns across 9 bases. Trimming at V came to 7 bases and at J to 2 bases, leaving 5 bases not matched to a gene. CDR3 size: 14 residues. The germline V gene has CDR1 SNHLY and CDR2 FYNNEI. In DNA form, the CDR3 reads TGTGCCAGCATCACAGGGGGCGAAAACACTGAAGCTTTCTTT. This codes for CASITGGENTEAFF.

The gene calls are TRBV28 and TRBJ2-7; D remains unclear. Germline CDR1 and CDR2: MDHEN and SYDVKM. CDR3 length: 15 amino acids. The V and J ends lost 2 bases and 4 bases respectively, with 15 bases between them. In nucleotides, the CDR3 is TGTGCCAGCAGTTTAAGGAGTATTGTCGGGTACGAGCAGTACTTC. Translating it yields CASSLRSIVGYEQYF.

V and J are TRBV30 and TRBJ1-3; tentatively, D is TRBD1 (5 bases). Trimming stripped 0 bases from V and 0 bases from J, with 21 bases between. There are 19 residues in the CDR3. Germline loops: CDR1 GTSNPN, CDR2 SVGIG (reference sequence). The CDR3 loop reads CAWSVQSRQGESSGNTIYF. The DNA of the CDR3 is TGTGCCTGGAGTGTACAATCTCGGCAGGGCGAAAGCTCTGGAAACACCATATATTTT.

V is TRBV7-2 and J is TRBJ2-7; unclear D gene. V was shortened by 5 bases and J by 2 bases, with 4 bases between the two germline ends. The CDR3 extends over 11 amino acids. The V gene's germline CDR1 is SGHTA and CDR2 FQGNSA. The CDR3 is CASSQAYEQYF. DNA for the CDR3: TGTGCCAGCAGCCAGGCCTACGAGCAGTACTTC.

This clone was recorded only once. The genes are TRBV5-4 and TRBJ2-7; a weak D match, TRBD2 (6 bases). Germline CDR1 reads SGHNT; CDR2 reads YYREEE (reference sequence). The CDR3 loop spans 15 amino acids. V gave up 4 bases and J gave up 4 bases, with 18 bases separating them. CDR3 nucleotides: TGTGCCAGCAGCCCCACCCCGGGAGTGCGGTACGAGCAGTACTTC. This sequence encodes CASSPTPGVRYEQYF. Filled out from reference TRBV5-4 and TRBJ2-7, the complete variable domain reads ETGVTQSPTHLIKTRGQQVTLRCSSQSGHNTVSWYQQALGQGPQFIFQYYREEENGRGNFPPRFSGLQFPNYSSELNVNALELDDSALYLCASSPTPGVRYEQYFGPGTRLTVT.

The chain recombines TRBV7-2 with TRBJ2-7, with a possible D match to TRBD2 (7 bases). Germline CDR1 reads SGHTA; CDR2 reads FQGNSA. V lost 3 bases, J lost 2 bases, and 14 bases lay in between. The CDR3 has 15 amino acids. CDR3 sequence: CASSFGDGGPYEQYF. As DNA, the CDR3 is TGTGCCAGCAGCTTTGGGGACGGGGGGCCCTACGAGCAGTACTTC.

The rearrangement uses TRBV5-1 and TRBJ1-2; D possibly corresponds to TRBD1 (5 bases). The CDR3 totals 15 residues. Germline CDR1 is SGHRS and CDR2 is YFSETQ. Trimming took 4 bases from V and 7 from J, leaving 20 bases between them. The CDR3 bases are TGCGCCAGCAGCCCTAGGGCAGGGAACTTCGGTGGCTACACCTTC. It encodes CASSPRAGNFGGYTF.

This chain uses TRBV3-1 (or the pseudogene TRBV3-2) with TRBJ1-1; unclear D gene. Trimming pared 2 bases from V and 1 base from J, leaving 8 bases between. The germline CDR1 and CDR2 sequences are LGHDT and YNNKEL (reference sequence). CDR3 length equals 14 residues. The CDR3 spells CASSQRQENTEAFF. CDR3 nucleotides: TGTGCCAGCAGCCAACGACAAGAGAACACTGAAGCTTTCTTT.

The chain links TRBV5-4 to TRBJ2-2; D may be TRBD1 (7 bases). This CDR3 has 16 residues. The germline V and J ends were trimmed by 4 bases and 5 bases, with 18 bases remaining between them. The germline V gene encodes CDR1 SGHNT and CDR2 YYREEE (reference sequence). CDR3 nucleotide sequence: TGTGCCAGCAGCCCTTGGACAGGAGGGTGGACCGGGGAGCTGTTTTTT. Translated, it gives CASSPWTGGWTGELFF.

The rearrangement uses TRBV6-2 or TRBV6-3 and TRBJ1-4; no firm D call. This CDR3 region has 14 residues. Trimming cost V 2 bases and J 8 bases, with 12 bases left between them. Germline V lookup: CDR1 MNHEY, CDR2 SVGEGT. DNA of the CDR3: TGTGCCAGCAGTTACGGCCGACTCACGGAAAAACTGTTTTTT. It codes for CASSYGRLTEKLFF.

The chain has TRBV6-5 and TRBJ2-7; 9 bases are a match to TRBD2. The CDR3 is made up of 15 amino acids. V shed 6 bases, J shed 0 bases, and the junction held 6 bases outside the gene matches. CDR1 is MNHEY and CDR2 is SVGAGI in the germline V gene. CDR3 bases: TGTGCCAGCAGACGCCTTAGCGGGAGCTCCTACGAGCAGTACTTC. The encoded protein is CASRRLSGSSYEQYF.

The V call is TRBV29-1, the J call TRBJ2-2; 10 bases map to TRBD2. Unmatched junction bases numbered 11, after V lost 5 bases and J lost 5 bases. Germline V gene data show CDR1 as SQVTM and CDR2 as ANQGSEA. There are 16 residues in the CDR3. CDR3 bases: TGCAGCGTTCTAGAATATATAGCGGGAGGTACCGGGGAGCTGTTTTTT. Protein: CSVLEYIAGGTGELFF.

The chain links TRBV5-1 to TRBJ2-1; 8 bases fit TRBD1. The germline gives CDR1 SGHRS, CDR2 YFSETQ. There are 15 residues in the CDR3. Trimming cost V 3 bases and J 0 bases; bases outside gene matches: 2. The CDR3: CASSSGQGSYNEQFF. CDR3 nucleotide sequence: TGCGCCAGCAGCTCCGGACAGGGCTCCTACAATGAGCAGTTCTTC.

This rearrangement joins TRBV6-2 or TRBV6-3 to TRBJ2-5; 7 nucleotides match TRBD2. The germline V gene has CDR1 MNHEY and CDR2 SVGEGT. V was clipped by 1 base and J by 0 bases; unmatched bases: 2. CDR3 length: 15 residues. CDR3 DNA sequence: TGTGCCAGCAGTTACTGGCGGGGGTACCAAGAGACCCAGTACTTC. It codes for CASSYWRGYQETQYF.

This clone showed up just a few times. V and J are TRBV4-3 and TRBJ2-1; D might be TRBD1 (6 bases). V was clipped by 5 bases and J by 0 bases, with 14 bases between them. The CDR3 contains 16 residues. Per the germline V gene, CDR1 is LGHNA and CDR2 is YSLEER. DNA for the CDR3: TGCGCCAGCAGCGTAGTTAGGGGGAGCTCCTACAATGAGCAGTTCTTC. Translated: CASSVVRGSSYNEQFF.

The V and J genes are TRBV27 and TRBJ2-1; D is uncertain. V was shortened by 5 bases and J by 3 bases, with 5 bases between the two germline ends. Germline V CDR1 and CDR2: MNHEY, SMNVEV (reference sequence). The CDR3 runs 12 residues. CDR3 bases: TGTGCCAGCAGTCCCAGCTACAATGAGCAGTTCTTC. It yields the protein CASSPSYNEQFF.

The chain recombines TRBV18 with TRBJ2-6; D is uncertain. CDR1 and CDR2 from the germline V gene are KGHSH and LQKENI. CDR3 length: 15 residues. Trimming cost V 5 bases and J 0 bases, with 8 bases left between them. The CDR3 reads CASSSRSSGANVLTF. For the CDR3, the DNA is TGTGCCAGCTCATCGAGGAGCTCTGGGGCCAACGTCCTGACTTTC.

V usage is TRBV29-1 and J usage is TRBJ2-1, with a tentative D call TRBD1 (5 bases). In germline, CDR1 is SQVTM, CDR2 ANQGSEA. The CDR3 covers 15 residues. V lost 4 bases and J lost 0, with 13 bases in between. CDR3 sequence (DNA): TGCAGCGTTGGACAGAGCGACAGCTCCTACAATGAGCAGTTCTTC. This sequence encodes CSVGQSDSSYNEQFF.

This sequence joins TRBV28 and TRBJ2-7, with D unclear. With 4 bases removed from V and 6 bases from J, the gap between germline ends came to 19 bases. This CDR3 comprises 15 residues. From germline, CDR1 is MDHEN and CDR2 SYDVKM. As DNA, the CDR3 is TGTGCCAGCAGTTCATCGGCGGAGACCCCTCCCGAGCAGTACTTC. The encoded protein is CASSSSAETPPEQYF. The entire variable domain, with the rest obtained from reference TRBV28 and TRBJ2-7, is as follows: DVKVTQSSRYLVKRTGEKVFLECVQDMDHENMFWYRQDPGLGLRLIYFSYDVKMKEKGDIPEGYSVSREKKERFSLILESASTNQTSMYLCASSSSAETPPEQYFGPGTRLTVT.

J is TRBJ2-2 and V is TRBV7-2; perhaps TRBD2 as D (6 bases). Germline CDR1 SGHTA, CDR2 FQGNSA. This CDR3 region has 16 residues. Deletions cut 6 bases from V and 2 bases from J, with 16 bases between. The CDR3 spells CASSSGTPRNTGELFF. CDR3 DNA sequence: TGTGCCAGCAGTTCCGGGACTCCAAGAAACACCGGGGAGCTGTTTTTT. Complete variable domain (other parts from reference TRBV7-2 and TRBJ2-2): GAGVSQSPSNKVTEKGKDVELRCDPISGHTALYWYRQSLGQGLEFLIYFQGNSAPDKSGLPSDRFSAERTGGSVSTLTIQRTQQEDSAVYLCASSSGTPRNTGELFFGEGSRLTVL.

This clone was detected only once. This chain joins TRBV6-2 or TRBV6-3 and TRBJ2-7; TRBD2 aligns across 7 bases. Germline V gene sequence: CDR1 MNHEY, CDR2 SVGEGT. This CDR3 has 18 amino acids. The ends lost 0 bases at V and 4 bases at J; junction bases unmatched: 15. Written as DNA, the CDR3 is TGTGCCAGCAGTTACTCGACTTCCGGGATTAGCGGGCTGTACGAGCAGTACTTC. This gives the protein CASSYSTSGISGLYEQYF.